This note documents a single T cell receptor beta chain sequence. The clone's antigen remains unknown. No qualities accompany the bases; no much larger clone lies one base away. The trial excluded patients who had a history of autoimmune disease or who were on systemic immunosuppression. Peripheral blood for TCR sequencing was drawn from every dose cohort at baseline, at cycle 4 day 1 and at cycle 7 day 1. The samples were taken from a phase I, first-in-human, multicenter, open-label dose-escalation trial of ivuxolimab. Adults with locally advanced or metastatic melanoma, renal cell, hepatocellular, or head and neck squamous cell carcinoma were enrolled in the trial. Before TCR sequencing, CD4+ T cells and CD8+ T cells from peripheral blood were sorted into separate populations. Via the germline V gene, CDR1 is SGHNT and CDR2 YENEEA. Ends trimmed: V by 6 bases, J by 4 bases; bases unmatched to a gene: 7. From the cysteine through the phenylalanine, the CDR3 covers 15 amino acids. Left in the record is the CDR3 DNA by itself, 45 bases read in frame from the first base.

This specimen belongs to a study of OX40 agonist ivuxolimab in advanced cancers. At the level of the whole study: The costimulatory receptor OX40 (CD134) was targeted by ivuxolimab, a fully human IgG2 agonistic monoclonal antibody. Patients were allowed to have had prior anti-PD-1, anti-PD-L1 or anti-CTLA-4 therapy, and approximately 40% of the dose-escalation patients had been treated with checkpoint inhibitors. Partial responses occurred in three dose-escalation patients: two with cutaneous melanoma and one with hepatocellular carcinoma. The point of sequencing TCRbeta in the periphery was to test whether ivuxolimab changed TCR sequence diversity and drove clonal T-cell expansion. The paper covers the monotherapy dose-escalation part of the phase I ivuxolimab trial, which included N of about 56 patients. Of the 50 to 55 patients in dose escalation, about 20 had hepatocellular carcinoma, some 15 had melanoma, 9 had renal cell carcinoma and 9 had head and neck cancer. The dose-escalation cohort was about 86% male with a mean age of about 58 years, ranging from 23 to 79. Intravenous ivuxolimab was administered to patients every 2 weeks at six dose levels: 0.01, 0.1, 0.3, 1.5, 3 and 10 mg/kg. What the research found in general, with its limitations: Clonal expansion of both CD4+ and CD8+ blood T cells was observed from baseline to week 6 at doses 0.1 to 3.0 mg/kg. Which antigens the clonally expanded peripheral T cells were specific for was not determined. In partial responders in the 0.1-3.0 mg/kg groups, normalized peripheral clonal expansion was found to be among the lowest, especially among CD8+ T cells. After ivuxolimab, expanded clones were on average more numerous among CD8+ T cells than among CD4+ T cells. Low levels of normalized T-cell clonal expansion were also seen in some patients who did not respond.

For sequencing of the TCRbeta CDR3 region, genomic DNA was extracted from the sorted cells. The immunoSEQ Assay was used to sequence the TCRbeta CDR3 regions. The table comes from immuneACCESS by way of TCRdb, which keeps in-frame sequences with V and J called. Part of the clones is missing from these tables; in studies checked, under half for an unresolved V gene and the rest for unknown reasons. A total of about 33,000 clones appear in this sample, more than 65% of them only once. The leading ten clones occupy over 8.5% of the sample. The chain uses TRBV11-3 and TRBJ2-2, with 8 central nucleotides matching TRBD1. This clonotype was sampled from an adult with an advanced solid tumor such as melanoma, head and neck, liver or kidney cancer. This specimen was CD4+ or CD8+ T cells sorted from blood, taken in a trial of the OX40 agonist ivuxolimab. The DNA is as follows: TGTGCCAGCAGAGCGACAGGGGCCGGCACCGGGGAGCTGTTTTTT. It translates to CASRATGAGTGELFF.